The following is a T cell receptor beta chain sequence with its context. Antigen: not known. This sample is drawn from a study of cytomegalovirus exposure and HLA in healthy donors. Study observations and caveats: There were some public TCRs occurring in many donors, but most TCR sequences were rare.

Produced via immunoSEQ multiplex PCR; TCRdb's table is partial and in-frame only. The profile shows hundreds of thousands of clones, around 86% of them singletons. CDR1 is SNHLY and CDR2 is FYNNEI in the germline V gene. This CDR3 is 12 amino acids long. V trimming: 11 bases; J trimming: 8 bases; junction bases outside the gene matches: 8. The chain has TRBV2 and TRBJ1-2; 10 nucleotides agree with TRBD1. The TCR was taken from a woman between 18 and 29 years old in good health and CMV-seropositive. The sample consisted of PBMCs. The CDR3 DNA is TGTGCCGGACGGGACAGGGGTTACGGCTACACCTTC. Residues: CAGRDRGYGYTF.